This T cell receptor (beta chain) was identified during a study of shared clonotypes between healthy human individuals. Regarding this clone: No antigen is known for it.

The ends were cut back, 0 bases at V and 4 bases at J, with 9 bases in the middle. CDR3 size: 13 residues. Germline-derived CDR1 and CDR2 are GTSNPN and SVGIG (reference sequence). Study-wide results and limits: Large sequencing depth failed to make sorted-subset sequencing complete, rarefaction showed. In general, naive subsets displayed greater estimated richness than memory subsets did.

Under the authors' procedure: ImmunoSEQ gave junction-only sequences without quality scores, so filtering differed. TCRdb's table, derived via immunoSEQ multiplex PCR, lists solely in-frame clones and lacks some. The DNA gave D and trimming, while V, J and clone size come from that table. The sample contains around 2.1 million clones, approximately 94% of which appear only once. Those who donated were healthy HIV-negative adults, with no recent acute infections or vaccinations reported. Sequenced material: naive CD4+ T cells sorted from blood. The subset was: CD45RA+ positively selected. This chain uses TRBV30 with TRBJ2-5; D gene uncertain. The TCR comes from a man younger than 30 in good health. Here the CDR3 reads CAWSVRTGETQYF. The CDR3 coding sequence is TGTGCCTGGAGTGTGCGGACGGGAGAGACCCAGTACTTC.